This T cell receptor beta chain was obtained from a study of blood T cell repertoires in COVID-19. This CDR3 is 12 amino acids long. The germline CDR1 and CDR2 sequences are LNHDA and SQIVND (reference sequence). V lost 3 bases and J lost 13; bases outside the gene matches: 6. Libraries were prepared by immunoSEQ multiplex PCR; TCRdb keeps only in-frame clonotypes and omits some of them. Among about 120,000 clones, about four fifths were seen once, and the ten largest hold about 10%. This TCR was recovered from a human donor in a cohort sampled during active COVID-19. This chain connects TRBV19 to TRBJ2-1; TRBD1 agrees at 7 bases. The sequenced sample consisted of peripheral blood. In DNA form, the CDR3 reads TGTGCCAGTAGTATGACCCGGGACAGACAGTTCTTC. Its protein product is CASSMTRDRQFF.